Described below is a single T cell receptor beta chain sequence and its context. Its cognate antigen is unknown. The CDR3 covers 12 residues. Trimming took 6 bases from V and 13 from J, leaving 13 bases between them. These data originate in a study of blood T cells in healthy people across ages. Study results and caveats: Per million T cells, TCR beta diversity dropped roughly linearly as age increased. Changes in expanded clonotypes were possibly confounded, as the CMV status of donors was unknown.

The authors ran a second PCR of 7 to 11 cycles using a sample-barcoded 5' primer and a J-beta primer mix. The authors tagged each cDNA molecule using a template-switch adaptor with 12 random nucleotides. TCRdb itself ran the 5' RACE reads through MiXCR, one entry per CDR3 protein. The sample shows 1.5 million to 2 million distinct CDR3 sequences, about two fifths of them seen only once. This sequence originates from a human donor in good health. The sequenced sample was blood. The chain links TRBV12-3 or TRBV12-4 to TRBJ1-6; no reliable D call. CDR3 residues: CASRAVHGPLHF. CDR3 sequence (DNA): TGTGCCAGCAGGGCCGTACACGGCCCCCTCCACTTT.